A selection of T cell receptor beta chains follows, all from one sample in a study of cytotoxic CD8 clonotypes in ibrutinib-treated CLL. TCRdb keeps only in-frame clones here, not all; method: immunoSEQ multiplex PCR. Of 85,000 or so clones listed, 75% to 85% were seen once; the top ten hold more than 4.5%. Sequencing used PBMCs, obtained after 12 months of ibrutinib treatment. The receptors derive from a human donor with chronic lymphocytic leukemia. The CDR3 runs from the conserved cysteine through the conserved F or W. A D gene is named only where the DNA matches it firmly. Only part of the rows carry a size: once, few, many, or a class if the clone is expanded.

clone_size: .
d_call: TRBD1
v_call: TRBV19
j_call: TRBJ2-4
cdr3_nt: TGTGCCAGTAGCCGGACAGGTCCAGCCAAAAACATTCAGTACTTC
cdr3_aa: CASSRTGPAKNIQYF

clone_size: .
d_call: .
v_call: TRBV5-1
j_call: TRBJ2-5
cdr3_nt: TGCGCCAGCAACCCTGGAAGTTGGGGACAAGAGACCCAGTACTTC
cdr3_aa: CASNPGSWGQETQYF

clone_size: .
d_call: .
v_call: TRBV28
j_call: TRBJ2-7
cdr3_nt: TGTGCCAGCAGGGGGCCACACAGCCGCTCCTACGAGCAGTACTTC
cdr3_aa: CASRGPHSRSYEQYF

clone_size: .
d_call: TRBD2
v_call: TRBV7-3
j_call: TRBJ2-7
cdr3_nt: TGTGCCAGCAGCCCGGGGGGACTCCTCTACGAGCAGTACTTC
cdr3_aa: CASSPGGLLYEQYF

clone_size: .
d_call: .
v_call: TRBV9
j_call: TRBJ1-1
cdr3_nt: TGTGCCAGCAGCGTATTGTCCATGAACACTGAAGCTTTCTTT
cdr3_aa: CASSVLSMNTEAFF

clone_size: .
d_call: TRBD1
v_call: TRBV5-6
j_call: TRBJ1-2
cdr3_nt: TGTGCCAGCAGCTTGGTGGGGACAGGGAACTATGGCTACACCTTC
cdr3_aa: CASSLVGTGNYGYTF

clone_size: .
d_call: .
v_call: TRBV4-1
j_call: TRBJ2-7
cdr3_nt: TGCGCCAGCAGCCACCCCCTCGAGGCCTACGAGCAGTACTTC
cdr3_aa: CASSHPLEAYEQYF

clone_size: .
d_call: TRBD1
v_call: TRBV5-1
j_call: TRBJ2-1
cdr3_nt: TGCGCCAGCAGCCCAGCGGGACAGGGTGACAATGAGCAGTTCTTC
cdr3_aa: CASSPAGQGDNEQFF

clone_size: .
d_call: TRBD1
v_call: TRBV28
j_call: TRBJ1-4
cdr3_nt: TGTGCCAGCCGACAGGGAAGTGAAAAACTGTTTTTT
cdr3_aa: CASRQGSEKLFF

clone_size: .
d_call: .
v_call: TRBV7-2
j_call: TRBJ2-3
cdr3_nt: TGTGCCAGCAGCTTAAGGCCCGGGAGCACAGATACGCAGTATTTT
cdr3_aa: CASSLRPGSTDTQYF

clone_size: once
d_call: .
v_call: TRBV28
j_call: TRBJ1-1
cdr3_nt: TGTGCCAGCAGGACAGCGAACACTGAAGCTTTCTTT
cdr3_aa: CASRTANTEAFF

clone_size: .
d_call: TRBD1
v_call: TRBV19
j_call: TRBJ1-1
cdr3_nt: TGTGCCAGTAGTACAACGACAGGGGCGAGAGCTGAAGCTTTCTTT
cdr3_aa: CASSTTTGARAEAFF

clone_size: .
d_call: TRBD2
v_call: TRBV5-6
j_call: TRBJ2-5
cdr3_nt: TGTGCCAGCAGCCAAGACCCAGCGGGGACTCAAGAGACCCAGTACTTC
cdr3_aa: CASSQDPAGTQETQYF

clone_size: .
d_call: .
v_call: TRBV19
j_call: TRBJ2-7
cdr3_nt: TGTGCCAGTAGTCCGGGGGACAGAGCCTACGAGCAGTACTTC
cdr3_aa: CASSPGDRAYEQYF

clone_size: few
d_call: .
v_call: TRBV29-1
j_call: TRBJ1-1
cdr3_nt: TGCAGCGTTGAAAAGACAGAGGGGACTGAAGCTTTCTTT
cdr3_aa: CSVEKTEGTEAFF

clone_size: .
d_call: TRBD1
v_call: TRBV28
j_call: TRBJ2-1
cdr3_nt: TGTGCCAGCAGTTCTCCCCCCGGGACAGGGGGCCATGAGCAGTTCTTC
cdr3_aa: CASSSPPGTGGHEQFF

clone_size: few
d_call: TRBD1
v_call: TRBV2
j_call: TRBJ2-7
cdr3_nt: TGTGCCAGCACCCCTGGACAGGGTTACCGGTACGAGCAGTACTTC
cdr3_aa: CASTPGQGYRYEQYF

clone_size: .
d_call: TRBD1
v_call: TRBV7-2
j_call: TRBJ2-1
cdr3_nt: TGTGCCAGCAGCTTTTGGGGACAGGGTTGGGATGAGCAGTTCTTC
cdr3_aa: CASSFWGQGWDEQFF

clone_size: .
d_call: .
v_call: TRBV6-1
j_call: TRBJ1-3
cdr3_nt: TGTGCCAGCAGACCGGGACACGAAACAGGAAACACCATATATTTT
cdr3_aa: CASRPGHETGNTIYF

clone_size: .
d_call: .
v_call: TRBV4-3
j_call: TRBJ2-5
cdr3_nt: TGCGCCAGCGAGTGCAACCAGTACCAAGAGACCCAGTACTTC
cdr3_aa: CASECNQYQETQYF

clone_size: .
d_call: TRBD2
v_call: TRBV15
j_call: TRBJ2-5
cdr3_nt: TGTGCCACCAGCAGAGGGGGGACTAGCGTAGGGCAAGAGACCCAGTACTTC
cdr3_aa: CATSRGGTSVGQETQYF